The rows below give T cell receptor beta chains drawn from one sample of a study of human T cells and chemical hapten exposure. TCRdb ran MiXCR on the RACE reads and lists one entry per CDR3 protein. The data contain 65,000 to 100,000 distinct CDR3 sequences, about 6.6% of them singletons. This specimen consisted of whole blood, obtained in connection with sensitization to the hapten diphenylcyclopropenone (DPC). These TCRs come from a woman aged 30 to 39 with alopecia areata. Some clones in this sample may be carry-over from other donors' samples. Both conserved end residues are part of each CDR3. Fields, in order: V gene, clone size, D gene, J gene, CDR3 DNA, CDR3 protein. The D gene is left open where the match is weak. Rows give clone size only sometimes, using once, few, many, or a class for an expanded clone.

TRBV10-2	many	TRBD1	TRBJ1-1	TGCGCCAGCATTCCGAGGACAGGGACGACGAACACTGAAGCTTTCTTT	CASIPRTGTTNTEAFF
TRBV20-1	many	NA	TRBJ1-2	TGCAGTGCTCCCCCCGACGGGATTAACTATGGCTACACCTTC	CSAPPDGINYGYTF
TRBV29-1	few	NA	TRBJ1-2	TGCAGCGACAGGTCGGGAAGCTATGGCTACACCTTC	CSDRSGSYGYTF
TRBV18	many	NA	TRBJ1-2	TGTGCCAGCTCACCCGAGACAGGAGGGAACTATGGCTACACCTTC	CASSPETGGNYGYTF
TRBV2	few	TRBD2	TRBJ2-2	TGTGCCAGCAGTCAACTAGCGGGGGGTCCCGGGGAGCTGTTTTTT	CASSQLAGGPGELFF
TRBV3-1	NA	TRBD1	TRBJ2-6	TGTGCCAGCAGCCAATGGGACAGGGGGTCTGGGGCCAACGTCCTGACTTTC	CASSQWDRGSGANVLTF
TRBV5-1	few	NA	TRBJ1-3	TGCGCCAGCAGCAGAGAGGGATTTGGAAACACCATATATTTT	CASSREGFGNTIYF
TRBV25-1	few	NA	TRBJ1-1	TGTGCCAGCAGTGAATGGGACCCGGACACTGAAGCTTTCTTT	CASSEWDPDTEAFF
TRBV20-1	few	TRBD2	TRBJ2-5	TGCAGTGCTAGTCTGCGGGGGGGATTTGGAGAGACCCAGTACTTC	CSASLRGGFGETQYF
TRBV6-6	many	NA	TRBJ1-1	TGTGCCAGCGCCGCGACGCGGACAGTAAACACTGAAGCTTTCTTT	CASAATRTVNTEAFF
TRBV20-1	many	NA	TRBJ1-4	TGCAGTGCTAGAGATGTTTTGGGGAAAAAACTGTTTTTT	CSARDVLGKKLFF
TRBV7-2	many	NA	TRBJ1-6	TGTGCCAGCAGCAATATTGGTTCACCCCTCCACTTT	CASSNIGSPLHF
TRBV7-9	many	NA	TRBJ1-2	TGTGCCAGCAGCTTAGGAGGGGCTGGCTACACCTTC	CASSLGGAGYTF
TRBV20-1	many	NA	TRBJ1-1	TGCAGTGCTAGCATTTCAGGGCACACTGAAGCTTTCTTT	CSASISGHTEAFF
TRBV7-2	few	TRBD1	TRBJ1-6	TGTGCCAGCAGCTACCTGAACAGGGGGCTGGATTCACCCCTCCACTTT	CASSYLNRGLDSPLHF
TRBV12-3/TRBV12-4	NA	NA	TRBJ1-1	TGTGCCAGCAACAAAATCCTCGGGACTGAAGCTTTCTTT	CASNKILGTEAFF
TRBV12-5	many	NA	TRBJ2-7	TGTGCTAGTGGTTTGCCCACCGGGACGGTGTCCTACGAGCAGTACTTC	CASGLPTGTVSYEQYF
TRBV12-3/TRBV12-4	many	TRBD1	TRBJ1-1	TGTGCCAGCAGTTTAGGCGACAGGGCAGCTTTCTTT	CASSLGDRAAFF
TRBV7-2	NA	NA	TRBJ2-3	TGTGCCAGCAGCACACGGACTGGACTGTATGGGACCCGCACAGATACGCAGTATTTT	CASSTRTGLYGTRTDTQYF
TRBV5-5	many	NA	TRBJ1-1	TGTGCCAGCAGCTTTCTCCCGGGACTGGTGAACACTGAAGCTTTCTTT	CASSFLPGLVNTEAFF
TRBV12-3/TRBV12-4	many	NA	TRBJ1-5	TGTGCCAGCAGTTTAGGGAGCAGGGAAGGCAATCAGCCCCAGCATTTT	CASSLGSREGNQPQHF
TRBV12-3/TRBV12-4	many	NA	TRBJ2-3	TGTGCCAGCAGGGTCGCCCGAGGGATAAGGGTTAGCACAGATACGCAGTATTTT	CASRVARGIRVSTDTQYF
TRBV20-1	many	NA	TRBJ2-6	TGCAGTGCTAGACCCCACCACTCTGGGGCCAACGTCCTGACTTTC	CSARPHHSGANVLTF
TRBV27	many	TRBD2	TRBJ2-3	TGTGCCAGCAGTCAGACTAGCGGGGACTTCACAGATACGCAGTATTTT	CASSQTSGDFTDTQYF
TRBV6-5	few	TRBD2	TRBJ2-1	TGTGCCAGCAGTTACACCCGGGGAGGGTTCCCCATCTTC	CASSYTRGGFPIF
TRBV7-8	few	NA	TRBJ1-5	TGTGCCAGCAGCTCCCAAACCGGGACTATTAACCAGCCCCAGCATTTT	CASSSQTGTINQPQHF
TRBV7-6	NA	NA	TRBJ2-7	TGTGCCAGCAGCTTATTCTCAGGCTCCTACGAGCAGTACTTC	CASSLFSGSYEQYF
TRBV5-1	many	NA	TRBJ2-3	TGCGCCAGCAGCACGGACCCGACTAGCACAGATACGCAGTATTTT	CASSTDPTSTDTQYF
TRBV4-2	NA	NA	TRBJ2-1	TGTGCCAGCAGCCAGGGGGACTTCAGCTCCTACAATGAGCAGTTCTTC	CASSQGDFSSYNEQFF
TRBV19	many	TRBD1	TRBJ1-5	TGTGCCAGTAAGGGACAGTCCCTAAGCAATCAGCCCCAGCATTTT	CASKGQSLSNQPQHF
TRBV7-3	few	TRBD1	TRBJ1-2	TGTGCCAGCAGCCCAGGGGGAGGGGGCGCTTATGGCTACACCTTC	CASSPGGGGAYGYTF
TRBV29-1	medium-sized	NA	TRBJ2-7	TGCAGCGTTGCCGGGGGTAGCTATTACGAGCAGTACTTC	CSVAGGSYYEQYF
TRBV12-3/TRBV12-4	many	TRBD1	TRBJ1-6	TGTGCCAGCAGTTTCCGGGACAGGGGGTCACCCCTCCACTTT	CASSFRDRGSPLHF
TRBV12-3/TRBV12-4	many	TRBD1	TRBJ1-5	TGTGCCAGCAGTGCCCGACAGGGGTGGCAGCCCCAGCATTTT	CASSARQGWQPQHF
TRBV6-5	few	TRBD1	TRBJ1-1	TGTGCCAGCAGTTACTCCGGACAGGGGAACACTGAAGCTTTCTTT	CASSYSGQGNTEAFF
TRBV12-3/TRBV12-4	few	NA	TRBJ1-4	TGTGCCAGCAGTCCCAGACGGGAGAATGAAAAACTGTTTTTT	CASSPRRENEKLFF
TRBV29-1	many	TRBD2	TRBJ2-7	TGCAGCGTTCAACCCGGGACTATCGGCGAGCAGTACTTC	CSVQPGTIGEQYF
TRBV12-3/TRBV12-4	many	NA	TRBJ1-6	TGTGCCAGCAGTTCTGGACAGAATAATTCACCCCTCCACTTT	CASSSGQNNSPLHF
TRBV12-3/TRBV12-4	NA	NA	TRBJ1-5	TGTGCCAGCAGTTTCATCGCACGCCCCGGACAGCCCCAGCATTTT	CASSFIARPGQPQHF
TRBV5-1	many	NA	TRBJ1-6	TGCGCCAGCAGCTTGGCCTTGACTGGCCCGGATTCACCCCTCCACTTT	CASSLALTGPDSPLHF
TRBV10-1	few	NA	TRBJ1-6	TGCGCCAGCAGTGCATCAGGAACCGGTTCACCCCTCCACTTT	CASSASGTGSPLHF
TRBV19	few	NA	TRBJ2-7	TGTGCCAGTAGTATTCCGGGGGGCCCCTCCTACGAGCAGTACTTC	CASSIPGGPSYEQYF
TRBV19	NA	TRBD2	TRBJ2-7	TGTGCCAGTAGTATGGGGACTATCCGCTACGAGCAGTACTTC	CASSMGTIRYEQYF
TRBV6-5	many	NA	TRBJ1-2	TGTGCCAGCAGTTACAAGAACAGCCAGGGCTATGGCTACACCTTC	CASSYKNSQGYGYTF
TRBV7-6	medium-sized	NA	TRBJ2-3	TGTGCCAGCAGTAATTTATACGGAGATACGCAGTATTTT	CASSNLYGDTQYF
TRBV12-3/TRBV12-4	many	TRBD2	TRBJ2-2	TGTGCCAGCAGGCGGGAGGCCGGGGAGCTGTTTTTT	CASRREAGELFF
TRBV7-2	NA	TRBD2	TRBJ2-4	TGTGCCAGCAGCTTAGATGGTAGCGGGGGAGGGAGCATTCAGTACTTC	CASSLDGSGGGSIQYF
TRBV3-1	many	NA	TRBJ1-2	TGTGCCAGCAGCCAAGTCGACAGTCGCTATGGCTACACCTTC	CASSQVDSRYGYTF